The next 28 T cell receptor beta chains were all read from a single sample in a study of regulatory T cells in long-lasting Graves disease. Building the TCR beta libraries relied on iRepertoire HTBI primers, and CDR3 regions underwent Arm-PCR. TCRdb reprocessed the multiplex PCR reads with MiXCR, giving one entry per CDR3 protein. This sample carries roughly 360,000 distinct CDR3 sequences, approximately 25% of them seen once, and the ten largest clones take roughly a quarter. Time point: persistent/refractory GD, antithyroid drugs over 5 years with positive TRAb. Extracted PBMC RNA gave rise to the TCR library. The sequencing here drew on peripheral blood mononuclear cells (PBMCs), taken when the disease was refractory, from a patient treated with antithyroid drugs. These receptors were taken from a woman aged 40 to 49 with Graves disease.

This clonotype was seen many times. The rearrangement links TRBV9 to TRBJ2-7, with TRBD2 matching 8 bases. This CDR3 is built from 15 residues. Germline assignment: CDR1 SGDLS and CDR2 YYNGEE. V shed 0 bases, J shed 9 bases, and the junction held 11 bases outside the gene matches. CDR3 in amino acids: CASSVGREALLGQYF. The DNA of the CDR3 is TGTGCCAGCAGCGTAGGGCGGGAGGCCCTCCTCGGGCAGTACTTC.

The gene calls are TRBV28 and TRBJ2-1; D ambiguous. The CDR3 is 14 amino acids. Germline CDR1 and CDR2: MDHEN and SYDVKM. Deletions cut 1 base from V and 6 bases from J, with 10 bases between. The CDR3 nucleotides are TGTGCCAGCAGTTTATTCTCCCTCCCCAATGAGCAGTTCTTC. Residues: CASSLFSLPNEQFF. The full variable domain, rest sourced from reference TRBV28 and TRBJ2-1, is DVKVTQSSRYLVKRTGEKVFLECVQDMDHENMFWYRQDPGLGLRLIYFSYDVKMKEKGDIPEGYSVSREKKERFSLILESASTNQTSMYLCASSLFSLPNEQFFGPGTRLTVL.

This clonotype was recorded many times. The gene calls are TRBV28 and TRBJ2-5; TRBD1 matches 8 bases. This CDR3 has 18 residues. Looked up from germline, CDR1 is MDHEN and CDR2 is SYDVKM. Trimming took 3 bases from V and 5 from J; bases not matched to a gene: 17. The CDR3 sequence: CASSFTRGRLLIQETQYF. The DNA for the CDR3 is TGTGCCAGCAGTTTTACCAGGGGGCGGCTTTTAATCCAGGAGACCCAGTACTTC.

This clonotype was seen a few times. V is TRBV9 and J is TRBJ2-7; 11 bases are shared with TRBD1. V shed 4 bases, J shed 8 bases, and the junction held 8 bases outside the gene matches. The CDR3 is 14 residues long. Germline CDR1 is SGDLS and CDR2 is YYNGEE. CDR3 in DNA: TGTGCCAGCAGCCCAGGGGACAGGGGGGTTCAGCAGTACTTC. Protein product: CASSPGDRGVQQYF.

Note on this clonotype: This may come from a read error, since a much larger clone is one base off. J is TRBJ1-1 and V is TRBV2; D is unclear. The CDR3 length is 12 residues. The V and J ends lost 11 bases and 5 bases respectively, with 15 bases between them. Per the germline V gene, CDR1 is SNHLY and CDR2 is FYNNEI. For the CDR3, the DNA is TGTGCCGGCACCTTGGGGAGAACTGAAGCTTTCTTT. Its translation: CAGTLGRTEAFF.

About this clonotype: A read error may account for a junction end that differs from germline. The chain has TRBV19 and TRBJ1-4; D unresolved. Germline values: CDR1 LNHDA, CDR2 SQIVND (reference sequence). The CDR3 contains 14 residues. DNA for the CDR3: TGTGCCAGTAGAGGGCTTGCAACTAATGGAAAACTGTTTTTT. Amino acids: CASRGLATNGKLFF.

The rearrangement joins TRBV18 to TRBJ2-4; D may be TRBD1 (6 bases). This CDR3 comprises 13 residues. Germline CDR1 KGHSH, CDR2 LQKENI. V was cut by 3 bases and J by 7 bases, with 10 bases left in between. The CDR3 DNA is TGTGCCAGCTCACCCACAGGGTCCAACATTCAGTACTTC. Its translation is CASSPTGSNIQYF. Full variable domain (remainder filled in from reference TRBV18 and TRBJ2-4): NAGVMQNPRHLVRRRGQEARLRCSPMKGHSHVYWYRQLPEEGLKFMVYLQKENIIDESGMPKERFSAEFPKEGPSILRIQQVVRGDSAAYFCASSPTGSNIQYFGAGTRLSVL.

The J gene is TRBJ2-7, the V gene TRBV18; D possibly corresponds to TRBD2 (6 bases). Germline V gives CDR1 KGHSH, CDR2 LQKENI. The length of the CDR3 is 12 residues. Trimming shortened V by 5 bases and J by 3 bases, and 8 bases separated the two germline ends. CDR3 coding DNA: TGTGCCAGCTCAGGGGACTTCTACGAGCAGTACTTC. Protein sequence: CASSGDFYEQYF.

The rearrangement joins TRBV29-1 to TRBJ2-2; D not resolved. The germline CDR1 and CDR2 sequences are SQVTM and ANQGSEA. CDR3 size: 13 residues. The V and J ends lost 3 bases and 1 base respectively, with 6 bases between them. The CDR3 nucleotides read TGCAGCGTTGACTGGAGGAACACCGGGGAGCTGTTTTTT. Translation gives CSVDWRNTGELFF.

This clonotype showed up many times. The CDR3 region has the DNA TGTGCCAGCAGGGGGGACAGGGTCGAGCAGTACTTC. Its translation: CASRGDRVEQYF. The chain combines TRBV2 with TRBJ2-7, with 9 bases identical to TRBD1. CDR1 is SNHLY and CDR2 is FYNNEI in the germline V gene. The V and J ends lost 6 bases and 6 bases, in that order; junction bases with no gene match: 3. The CDR3 sequence is 12 residues long.

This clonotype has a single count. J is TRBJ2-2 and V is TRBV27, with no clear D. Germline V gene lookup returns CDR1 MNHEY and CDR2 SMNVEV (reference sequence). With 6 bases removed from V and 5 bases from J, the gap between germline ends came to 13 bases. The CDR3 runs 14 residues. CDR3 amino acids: CASRRVHQTGELFF. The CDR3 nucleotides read TGTGCCAGCAGACGGGTGCATCAGACCGGGGAGCTGTTTTTT.

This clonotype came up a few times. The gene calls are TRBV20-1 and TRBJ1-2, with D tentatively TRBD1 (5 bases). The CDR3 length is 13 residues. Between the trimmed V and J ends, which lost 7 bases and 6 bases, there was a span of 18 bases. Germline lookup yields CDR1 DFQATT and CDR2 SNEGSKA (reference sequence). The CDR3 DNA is TGCAGTGTCCCGACAGACGGTAAAGATGGCTACACCTTC. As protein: CSVPTDGKDGYTF.

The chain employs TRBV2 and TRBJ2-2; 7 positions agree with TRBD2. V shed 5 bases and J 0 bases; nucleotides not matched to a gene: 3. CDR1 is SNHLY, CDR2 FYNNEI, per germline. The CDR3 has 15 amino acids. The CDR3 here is CASSSAGANTGELFF. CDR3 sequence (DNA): TGTGCCAGCAGTTCGGCGGGGGCGAACACCGGGGAGCTGTTTTTT.

DNA for the CDR3: TGCAGTGCTAGAGGAGCACCGGCGCCGGACTATGGCTACACCTTC. Amino acid sequence: CSARGAPAPDYGYTF. This chain uses TRBV20-1 with TRBJ1-2; D not resolved. This CDR3 contains 15 residues. The V end was cut by 1 base, the J end by 3 bases, with 15 bases between. The germline gives CDR1 DFQATT, CDR2 SNEGSKA (reference sequence).

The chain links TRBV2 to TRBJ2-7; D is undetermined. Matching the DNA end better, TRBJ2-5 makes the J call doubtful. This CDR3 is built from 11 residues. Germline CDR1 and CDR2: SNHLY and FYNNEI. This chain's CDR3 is CASHHQETQYF. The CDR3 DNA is TGTGCCAGCCACCATCAAGAGACCCAGTACTTC.

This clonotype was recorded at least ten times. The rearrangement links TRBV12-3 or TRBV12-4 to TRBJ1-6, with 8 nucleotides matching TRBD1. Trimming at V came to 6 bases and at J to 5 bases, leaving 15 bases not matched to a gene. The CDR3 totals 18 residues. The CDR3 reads CASSPQTGDVWNNSPLHF. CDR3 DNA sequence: TGTGCCAGCAGCCCCCAGACAGGGGATGTGTGGAATAATTCACCCCTCCACTTT.

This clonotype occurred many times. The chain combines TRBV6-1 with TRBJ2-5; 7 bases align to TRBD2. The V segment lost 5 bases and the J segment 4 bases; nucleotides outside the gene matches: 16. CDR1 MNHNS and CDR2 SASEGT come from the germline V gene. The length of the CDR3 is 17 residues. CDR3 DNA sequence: TGTGCCAGCAGTCCGGGGCCTCAAGGGGAGGGAAGAGAGACCCAGTACTTC. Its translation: CASSPGPQGEGRETQYF.

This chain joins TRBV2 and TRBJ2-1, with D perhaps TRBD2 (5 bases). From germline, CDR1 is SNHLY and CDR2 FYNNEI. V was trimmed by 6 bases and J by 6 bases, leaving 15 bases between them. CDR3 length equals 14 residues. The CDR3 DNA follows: TGTGCCAGCAGCTTAGCGACGGGGTCCAATGAGCAGTTCTTC. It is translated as CASSLATGSNEQFF. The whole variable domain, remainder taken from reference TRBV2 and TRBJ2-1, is EPEVTQTPSHQVTQMGQEVILRCVPISNHLYFYWYRQILGQKVEFLVSFYNNEISEKSEIFDDQFSVERPDGSNFTLKIRSTKLEDSAMYFCASSLATGSNEQFFGPGTRLTVL.

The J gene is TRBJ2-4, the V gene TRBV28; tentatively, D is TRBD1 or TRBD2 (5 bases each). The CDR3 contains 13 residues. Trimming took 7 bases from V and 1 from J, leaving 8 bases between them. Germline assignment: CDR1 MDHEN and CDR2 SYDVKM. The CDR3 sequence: CASIGDAKNIQYF. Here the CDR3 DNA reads TGTGCCAGCATTGGGGACGCCAAAAACATTCAGTACTTC.

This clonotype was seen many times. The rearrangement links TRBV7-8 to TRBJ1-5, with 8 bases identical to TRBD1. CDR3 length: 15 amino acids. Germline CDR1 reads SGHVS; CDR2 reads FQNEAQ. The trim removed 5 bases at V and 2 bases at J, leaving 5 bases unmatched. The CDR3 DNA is TGTGCCAGCAGCCCTGACAGGGGTGGCAATCAGCCCCAGCATTTT. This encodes CASSPDRGGNQPQHF. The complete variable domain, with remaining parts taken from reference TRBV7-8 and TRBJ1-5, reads GAGVSQSPRYKVAKRGQDVALRCDPISGHVSLFWYQQALGQGPEFLTYFQNEAQLDKSGLPSDRFFAERPEGSVSTLKIQRTQQEDSAVYLCASSPDRGGNQPQHFGDGTRLSIL.

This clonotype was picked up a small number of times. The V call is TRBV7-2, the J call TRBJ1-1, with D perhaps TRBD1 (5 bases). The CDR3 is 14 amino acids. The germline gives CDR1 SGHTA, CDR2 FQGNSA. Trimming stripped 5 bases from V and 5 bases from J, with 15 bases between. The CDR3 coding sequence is TGTGCCAGCAGCAAGGGACGGGGGAGGACTGAAGCTTTCTTT. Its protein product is CASSKGRGRTEAFF.

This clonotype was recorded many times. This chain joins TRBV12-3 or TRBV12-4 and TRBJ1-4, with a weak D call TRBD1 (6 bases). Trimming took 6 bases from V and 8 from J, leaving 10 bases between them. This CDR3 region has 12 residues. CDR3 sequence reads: CASRTGREKLFF. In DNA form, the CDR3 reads TGTGCCAGCAGGACAGGTCGGGAAAAACTGTTTTTT.

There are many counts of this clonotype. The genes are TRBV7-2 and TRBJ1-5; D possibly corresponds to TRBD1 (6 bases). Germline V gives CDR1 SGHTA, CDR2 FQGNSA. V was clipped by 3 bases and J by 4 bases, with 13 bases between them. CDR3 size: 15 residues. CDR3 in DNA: TGTGCCAGCAGCTTCACAGGGCACCTGAATCAGCCCCAGCATTTT. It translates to CASSFTGHLNQPQHF. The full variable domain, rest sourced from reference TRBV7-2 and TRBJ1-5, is GAGVSQSPSNKVTEKGKDVELRCDPISGHTALYWYRQSLGQGLEFLIYFQGNSAPDKSGLPSDRFSAERTGGSVSTLTIQRTQQEDSAVYLCASSFTGHLNQPQHFGDGTRLSIL.

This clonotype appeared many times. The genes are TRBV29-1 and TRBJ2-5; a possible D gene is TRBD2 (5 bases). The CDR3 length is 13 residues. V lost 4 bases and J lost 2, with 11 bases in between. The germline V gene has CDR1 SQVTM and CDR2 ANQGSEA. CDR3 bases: TGCAGCGTTGGGACGGGATTACAAGAGACCCAGTACTTC. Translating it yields CSVGTGLQETQYF.

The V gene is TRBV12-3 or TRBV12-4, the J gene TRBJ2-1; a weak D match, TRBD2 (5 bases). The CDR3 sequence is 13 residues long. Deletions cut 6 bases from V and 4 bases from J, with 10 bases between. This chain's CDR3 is CASREAGYNEQFF. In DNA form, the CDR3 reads TGTGCCAGCAGAGAGGCGGGTTACAATGAGCAGTTCTTC.

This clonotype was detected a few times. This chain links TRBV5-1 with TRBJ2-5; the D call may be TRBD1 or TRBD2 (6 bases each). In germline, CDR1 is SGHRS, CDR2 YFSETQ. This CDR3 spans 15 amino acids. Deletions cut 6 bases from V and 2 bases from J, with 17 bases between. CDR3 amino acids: CASTVGGSGQETQYF. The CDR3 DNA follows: TGCGCCAGCACTGTAGGGGGGAGTGGGCAAGAGACCCAGTACTTC.

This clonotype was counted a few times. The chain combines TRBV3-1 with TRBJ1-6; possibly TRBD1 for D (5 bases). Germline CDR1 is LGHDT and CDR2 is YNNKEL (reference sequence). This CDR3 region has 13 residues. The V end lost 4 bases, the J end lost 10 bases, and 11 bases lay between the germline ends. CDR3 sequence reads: CASSRATGSPLHF. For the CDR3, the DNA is TGTGCCAGCAGCCGCGCCACAGGCTCACCCCTCCACTTT. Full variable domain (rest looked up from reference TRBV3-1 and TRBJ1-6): DTAVSQTPKYLVTQMGNDKSIKCEQNLGHDTMYWYKQDSKKFLKIMFSYNNKELIINETVPNRFSPKSPDKAHLNLHINSLELGDSAVYFCASSRATGSPLHFGNGTRLTVT.

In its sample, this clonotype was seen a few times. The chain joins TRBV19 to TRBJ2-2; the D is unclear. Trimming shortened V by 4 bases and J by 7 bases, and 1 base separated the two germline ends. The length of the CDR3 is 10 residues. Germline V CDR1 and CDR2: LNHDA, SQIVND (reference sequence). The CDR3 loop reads CASSNGELFF. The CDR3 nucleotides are TGTGCCAGTAGTAACGGGGAGCTGTTTTTT.